This TCR beta chain was captured in a study of T cell repertoires in cytomegalovirus infection (dated by TCRdb to about 2019). In terms of the full investigation: Donor HLA type was relevant to the analysis, as public TCR beta signatures indicated carriage of CMV infection together with the matching HLA type. Points the paper makes about the study in general: In both this cohort and an independent cohort of some 350 donors, the cumulative frequency of public TCR beta family members distinguished carriers of CMV infection plus the relevant HLA type. The ex vivo response was dominated by HLA-C-restricted CMV-specific TCR beta clonotypes, which also provided the single most frequent clonotype in two of eight donors.

TCRdb names Illumina HiSeq 1500 as the instrument used. TCRdb reworked the public reads: Q25 trimming with fastp, MiXCR clone assembly, productive beta chains retained. Each CDR3 protein gets just one entry, which takes the most common genes and DNA from the rows behind it. This sample holds 350,000 to 450,000 distinct CDR3 sequences; around 18% were observed only once. 7.5% to 9.5% of the sample lies in the top ten. Measured from the cysteine to the phenylalanine, the CDR3 is 15 residues long. Just the 45-base CDR3 DNA is kept, in frame starting at base 1. From V the trimming removes 1 base and from J it removes 8 bases, while the gene matches leave 5 bases of the junction unaccounted for. CDR1 LNHDA and CDR2 SQIVND were looked up in the germline V gene (reference sequence). This clonotype was seen a few times. The specificity of this receptor is unknown. Per-nucleotide qualities are absent, and no much larger clonotype sits a single base away.

This chain joins TRBV19 to TRBJ2-1, with 10 middle bases fitting TRBD2. The sample taken for sequencing was PBMCs. This receptor was obtained from a human donor in good health (CMV status not recorded). Some clones in this sample may be carry-over from other donors' samples. The CDR3 in this case is CASSIVASGGHEQFF. In nucleotide form, the sequence is TGTGCCAGTAGTATAGTGGCTAGCGGGGGCCATGAGCAGTTCTTC.